This TCR beta chain came from a study of cytomegalovirus exposure and HLA in healthy donors (dated by TCRdb to between 2016 and 2019). Describing the broader study: According to an earlier analysis of around 600 of the donors, 150 million to 200 million T cells yielded roughly 110 million unique TCR beta sequences and roughly 280 Gb of sequence data. The number of typed donors differed by locus: roughly 629-630 for A, B, C, DRB1 and DQB1; approximately 530 for DQA1; approximately 600 for DPA1; and some 470 for DPB1. About 300 gigabases of sequencing data and approximately 84 million unique TCR sequences were included in an early release covering about 600 HLA-typed donors. In the later analysis, no new phenotypic data were used to find candidate immune exposures; instead, reliance was placed on TCR beta sequences and their occurrence across donors. The study combined high-throughput TCR immunosequencing, statistical association of individual TCRs with disease status, and machine learning to predict cytomegalovirus infection status. To decide whether each TCR beta V gene segment behaved as functional or pseudogenic, an earlier analysis of 587 of the donors relied on high-throughput TCR beta sequencing. Alongside the repertoire data, information on donor age, sex, ethnicity and CMV serostatus was compiled. Every discovery cohort repertoire had been produced on one sequencing platform. The study used immunosequencing to profile the T cell repertoires of some 600 subjects and linked those repertoires to cytomegalovirus serostatus. To study patterns of TCR occurrence, a later analysis re-analyzed previously published TCR beta repertoires from 500 to 850 donors and added high-resolution HLA genotyping. A later genetic analysis took genome-wide SNP genotypes for about 55% of the 666 donors and used that subset as a discovery cohort. A separate validation cohort of about 110 different subjects was used in addition to the approximately 700-subject first cohort. A handful of DR-DQ haplotypes were handled as single units for association and clustering because linkage in the cohort was strong. HLA typing included class I and class II loci at four-digit resolution. The study aimed to test whether cataloging public T cell receptors could reveal signatures of past pathogen exposure. Among about 410 genotyped donors of the cohort, an average of approximately 200,000 unique TCR beta nucleotide sequences was sequenced per donor, of which roughly 18% were non-productive. Of the roughly 400 genotyped donors, 65% to 90% fell in the genetic ancestry cluster associated with self-reported Caucasian donors.

The study at large found these results: According to a later analysis, most CMV-associated TCR beta chains appeared to be HLA-restricted, and the HLA associations seemed to be driven largely by CMV exposure. Because counts were too low, more than 15 rarely observed V segments, including chromosome 9 orphons, were left out of the earlier analysis of 500 to 750 of the donors. The only immune exposure information available for the cohort was CMV serostatus. In a later analysis, 15,000 to 20,000 TCR beta sequences were associated with specific HLA alleles at a false discovery rate of 0.05. The classifier was reported to diagnose cytomegalovirus status with high specificity and sensitivity in both the original and validation cohorts. The study listed 164 TCR beta chains as associated with cytomegalovirus. When HLA alleles, especially DR and DQ, strongly co-occurred, TCR associations were difficult to assign to individual alleles. The sequencing pipeline was judged likely to have produced a cluster of highly shared sequence variants as a technical artifact. In an earlier analysis of approximately 590 of the donors, most TCR beta V segments appeared in productive rearrangements about 87% or about 30% of the time, broadly matching IMGT annotations. Roughly uniform sequencing depth across donors was assumed in presence/absence analyses, although this assumption may not hold. This cohort had only TCR beta chains sequenced, and the lack of alpha or paired-chain data limited which features could be detected. A further reported finding was that TCR beta sequences accurately predicted the HLA-A and HLA-B alleles for most subjects in the first cohort. In a later genetic analysis, fewer N-insertions in productive TCRs were reported among donors in an Asian-associated ancestry cluster than the approximately 670-donor mean. Because the 87-base-pair reads could not distinguish some IMGT-functional V segments, including TRBV6-2 and TRBV6-3, those segments were excluded. HLA typing was unavailable for some donors at each locus, so association tests used only the typed subset. The authors suggested that the approach could potentially be extended to other disease states and immunological phenotypes. Linkage disequilibrium might explain the correlated functional status among segregating V segments, but an unknown experimental factor could not be ruled out. Most TCR sequences were seen in very few donors, while some public TCRs were found in many individuals. According to a later analysis, parvovirus B19, influenza, CMV and Epstein-Barr virus appeared linked to several top co-occurrence clusters. In a later analysis, HLA-associated TCR beta chains were found to be more clonally expanded and to have lower generation probabilities than equally common non-associated chains. According to a later analysis, TCR association rates differed among HLA loci, with DRB1 alleles showing the most associated TCRs and HLA-C alleles showing the fewest. In vitro tests confirmed that a few of the cytomegalovirus-associated TCR beta chains recognize cytomegalovirus antigens. An association between a missense DCLRE1C variant and V-gene and J-gene trimming of TCR beta chains was found in a later genetic analysis and replicated in an independent cohort.

According to the germline V gene, CDR1 reads ENHRY and CDR2 reads SYGVKD. The CDR3 holds 14 amino acids from the cysteine to the phenylalanine. Kept here is only the CDR3 DNA, which spans 42 bases and is read in frame from base 1. Germline trimming amounts to 10 bases on V and 5 bases on J, with 9 as the count of junction bases outside the gene matches. In total, more than 500 healthy bone marrow donors made up the cohort. Cohort members were all nominally healthy when sampled, although unrecorded immune exposures were likely present. The donor was CMV seropositive and belonged to the group of more than 250 seropositive cohort members. Each donor provided a peripheral blood sample, and peripheral blood mononuclear cells were used for TCR beta sequencing. The Qiagen DNeasy Blood Extraction Kit was used to extract genomic DNA from the blood cell samples. Receptor libraries were prepared by the immunoSEQ multiplex PCR assay. A mixture of 60 forward primers for TCR Vbeta segments and 13 reverse primers for TCR Jbeta segments was used in the multiplex PCR. The CDR3 region of rearranged TCR beta genes was amplified from genomic DNA with a multiplex PCR assay. On the Illumina HiSeq System, the amplified TCR beta libraries were sequenced as 87-base-pair reads. In the source study's methods: A later analysis counted 65 million to 90 million unique TCR beta chains across the 690 or so repertoires, and 10 million to 12 million of these chains were shared by at least two donors. Raw reads were error-corrected and collapsed into unique sequences with a nearest-neighbor algorithm that merged closely related sequences to remove PCR and sequencing errors. To assign V, D and J gene segments, CDR3 sequences were aligned to IMGT reference sequences. For a sequence to be retained, a match of at least six nucleotides to both a V gene segment and a J gene segment was required. A rearrangement counted as productive if the CDR3 had no stop codons and remained in frame with V and J, and every other rearrangement counted as non-productive. Following IMGT convention, CDR3 was defined as the stretch from the second conserved V-encoded cysteine to the conserved J-encoded phenylalanine. Sequences without an unambiguous match to a single V gene segment were excluded from the earlier analysis of 450 to 750 of the donors. In an earlier analysis of 587 of the donors, V segments were called functional above 56.7% productive rearrangements and were called segregating when the between-donor standard deviation exceeded 5%. A statistical classification framework was built to diagnose cytomegalovirus status from the catalog of TCR beta chain sequences. V and J gene assignment, in a later analysis, came from comparing TCR nucleotide sequences with IMGT/GENE-DB human TR gene sequences. In a later analysis, CDR3 sequences and most-parsimonious VDJ recombination scenarios were assigned using the TCRdist pipeline. In a later analysis, each TCR beta chain was defined by its CDR3 amino acid sequence together with its V-gene family, and reads lacking a unique V-gene family were excluded. In a later analysis, 500 to 650 highly shared, low-generation-probability nucleotide sequences were removed to address suspected cross-contamination and a sequencing artifact. A later analysis calculated a clonal expansion index for each public chain from normalized within-repertoire ranks of inferred template counts. In a later analysis, generation probabilities were computed using a VDJ recombination model fitted to out-of-frame rearrangements, and the results were checked against IGoR. In a later analysis, TCR-TCR, TCR-HLA and TCR-CMV co-occurrence was scored with hypergeometric tests, and a repertoire-size bias correction was applied to TCR pairs. False discovery rates were estimated in a later analysis by permuting HLA or CMV assignments 20 times. In a later analysis, co-occurring TCRs were grouped with DBSCAN, and TCRdist sequence similarity was added when clustering was performed within HLA-allele-positive subsets. Co-occurrence clustering excluded repertoires with fewer than 30,000 or more than 120,000 public chains, plus five with anomalous nucleotide sharing. TCRdb limited this immuneACCESS table to in-frame rearrangements with V and J called. A share of clones is missing; checked studies link under half to unresolved V genes, and the rest is unexplained. V, J and clone size are taken as reported in that table, and D and trimming were inferred from the DNA itself. Within this sample are approximately 70,000 clones, with 72% of them counted one time only. The biggest ten clones account for around an eighth of the sample.

Points on this clone: Its antigen is unknown. No qualities accompany the bases; no much larger clone lies one base away.

Sequencing was performed on PBMCs. Rearrangement joined TRBV10-3 to TRBJ2-5; 11 bases in the middle match TRBD2. The receptor's source is a woman aged 40 to 49 in good health and CMV-seropositive. The DNA is TGTGCCACGATGGGGTCTAGCGGGGGGGAGACCCAGTACTTC. The encoded protein is CATMGSSGGETQYF.